These 27 T cell receptor beta chains came from one sample sequenced in a study of T cell repertoires in cytomegalovirus infection. Antigens of these TCRs are unknown. TCRdb analysed the reads with MiXCR anew, one entry per CDR3 protein. The sample has about 100,000 distinct CDR3 sequences; 35% to 50% are singletons. The source material was CD8+ T cells from cultured PBMCs, sampled from culture after CMV antigen stimulation. The source of these receptors is a human donor in good health (CMV status not recorded). Some clones in this sample may be carry-over from other donors' samples.

This clonotype has more than one count but fewer than ten. J is TRBJ1-4 and V is TRBV7-9; unclear D gene. The germline V gene has CDR1 SEHNR and CDR2 FQNEAQ (reference sequence). V was clipped by 5 bases and J by 8 bases, with 6 bases between them. CDR3 length equals 11 residues. CDR3 region: CASSPEEKLFF. The CDR3 nucleotides are TGTGCCAGCAGCCCGGAGGAAAAACTGTTTTTT.

This clonotype was recorded a few times. The genes are TRBV29-1 and TRBJ2-7; 7 positions agree with TRBD2. The CDR3 extends over 13 amino acids. V lost 3 bases to trimming and J lost 2 bases; unmatched junction nucleotides: 4. Germline V gene lookup returns CDR1 SQVTM and CDR2 ANQGSEA. The CDR3 DNA sequence: TGCAGCGTTGAGGGGACTACCACCTACGAGCAGTACTTC. Its protein product is CSVEGTTTYEQYF.

The sample holds a few counts of this clonotype. The CDR3: CASSSWPTTSGGKTQYF. In DNA form, the CDR3 reads TGTGCCAGCAGCTCGTGGCCTACGACTAGCGGGGGCAAGACCCAGTACTTC. This chain connects TRBV7-6 to TRBJ2-5, with 12 bases lining up with TRBD2. The CDR3 runs 17 residues. V lost 4 bases and J lost 6; bases outside the gene matches: 12. CDR1 and CDR2 from the germline V gene are SGHVS and FNYEAQ.

This clonotype was counted at least ten times. V and J are TRBV7-6 and TRBJ2-5; no clear D gene. V was shortened by 0 bases and J by 4 bases, with 3 bases between the two germline ends. The CDR3 totals 12 residues. CDR1 and CDR2 (germline): SGHVS, FNYEAQ. The CDR3 nucleotides read TGTGCCAGCAGCTTAGCTACAGAGACCCAGTACTTC. Amino acids: CASSLATETQYF.

The chain joins TRBV7-9 to TRBJ2-7; TRBD1 matches 7 bases. V was clipped by 0 bases and J by 7 bases; unmatched bases: 6. Germline CDR1 is SEHNR and CDR2 is FQNEAQ (reference sequence). The CDR3 totals 14 residues. This CDR3 reads CASSLAGGLREQYF. Written as DNA, the CDR3 is TGTGCCAGCAGCTTAGCAGGGGGCCTGAGGGAGCAGTACTTC.

For the CDR3, the DNA is TGTGCCAGCAGCTTAGATCCCTGGAACATTCAGTACTTC. This codes for CASSLDPWNIQYF. This chain links TRBV11-2 with TRBJ2-4; no reliable D call. V lost 0 bases to trimming and J lost 7 bases, with 7 bases between them. CDR3 size: 13 residues. Germline lookup yields CDR1 SGHAT and CDR2 FQNNGV.

J is TRBJ2-5 and V is TRBV9; the D is unclear. V was clipped by 4 bases and J by 5 bases, with 15 bases between them. This CDR3 is 14 amino acids long. Germline V lookup: CDR1 SGDLS, CDR2 YYNGEE. CDR3 nucleotide sequence: TGTGCCAGCAGCCCTCCGGCGGCCGGGGAGACCCAGTACTTC. Its protein is CASSPPAAGETQYF. The full variable domain, in which reference TRBV9 and TRBJ2-5 provide the parts outside the CDR3, is DSGVTQTPKHLITATGQRVTLRCSPRSGDLSVYWYQQSLDQGLQFLIQYYNGEERAKGNILERFSAQQFPDLHSELNLSSLELGDSALYFCASSPPAAGETQYFGPGTRLLVL.

The V call is TRBV10-2, the J call TRBJ2-2; maybe TRBD2 (5 bases). The CDR3 consists of 12 residues. V lost 8 bases and J lost 4, with 8 bases in between. The germline V gene has CDR1 WSHSY and CDR2 SAAADI. The CDR3 DNA reads as TGCGCCAGCGTAGCGAGCACCGGGGAGCTGTTTTTT. Translation gives CASVASTGELFF.

This chain uses TRBV5-6 with TRBJ2-1; D is unclear. The V gene's germline CDR1 is SGHDT and CDR2 YYEEEE. This CDR3 region has 12 residues. V was clipped by 2 bases and J by 5 bases, with 5 bases between them. The CDR3 loop is CASSLADNEQFF. In nucleotides, the CDR3 is TGTGCCAGCAGCTTAGCTGACAATGAGCAGTTCTTC.

This clonotype was counted a few times. The chain has TRBV12-3 or TRBV12-4 and TRBJ2-1; TRBD2 agrees at 16 bases. Unmatched junction bases numbered 2, after V lost 8 bases and J lost 4 bases. The CDR3 is made up of 15 amino acids. The CDR3: CASGTSGGAYNEQFF. CDR3 sequence (DNA): TGTGCCAGCGGGACTAGCGGGGGGGCATACAATGAGCAGTTCTTC.

This chain links TRBV2 with TRBJ2-7; 11 bases align to TRBD2. Germline values: CDR1 SNHLY, CDR2 FYNNEI. This CDR3 has 18 amino acids. The V segment lost 2 bases and the J segment 1 base; nucleotides outside the gene matches: 10. The CDR3 sequence is CASSESNLGLAASYEQYF. The CDR3 DNA is TGTGCCAGCAGTGAAAGCAACCTGGGACTAGCGGCTTCCTACGAGCAGTACTTC. Full variable domain (missing parts from reference TRBV2 and TRBJ2-7): EPEVTQTPSHQVTQMGQEVILRCVPISNHLYFYWYRQILGQKVEFLVSFYNNEISEKSEIFDDQFSVERPDGSNFTLKIRSTKLEDSAMYFCASSESNLGLAASYEQYFGPGTRLTVT.

The chain uses TRBV7-2 and TRBJ1-5, with D tentatively TRBD1 (5 bases). In germline, CDR1 is SGHTA, CDR2 FQGNSA. The CDR3 totals 15 residues. V lost 3 bases, J lost 7 bases, and 16 bases lay in between. In DNA, the CDR3 is TGTGCCAGCAGCTTGGGGACCACCCGGGAGCAGCCCCAGCATTTT. Protein sequence: CASSLGTTREQPQHF.

This chain joins TRBV7-9 and TRBJ1-1, with 9 bases that match TRBD1. The CDR3 has 15 residues. Germline-derived CDR1 and CDR2 are SEHNR and FQNEAQ (reference sequence). V lost 1 base, J lost 11 bases, and 11 bases stayed unmatched. DNA for the CDR3: TGTGCCAGCAGCTTAGAGGGACAGGGAGAAATCCGGGCTTTCTTT. Translated: CASSLEGQGEIRAFF.

In its sample, this clonotype was seen a few times. V usage is TRBV7-6 and J usage is TRBJ1-5, with D tentatively TRBD1 (5 bases). The CDR3 runs 17 residues. The germline V gene encodes CDR1 SGHVS and CDR2 FNYEAQ. V was cut by 4 bases and J by 2 bases, with 18 bases left in between. The chain's CDR3 is CASSYGAGVRGNQPQHF. CDR3 DNA: TGTGCCAGCAGCTACGGGGCGGGTGTCAGGGGCAATCAGCCCCAGCATTTT.

In its sample, this clonotype was seen a few times. The chain employs TRBV18 and TRBJ1-4; possibly TRBD1 for D (5 bases). The germline V and J ends were trimmed by 3 bases and 0 bases, with 14 bases remaining between them. The CDR3 length is 17 residues. CDR1 and CDR2 from the germline V gene are KGHSH and LQKENI. CDR3 nucleotides: TGTGCCAGCTCACCGAGGGGCGTGATTTCAACTAATGAAAAACTGTTTTTT. It specifies CASSPRGVISTNEKLFF.

This clonotype was seen a few times. The genes are TRBV7-6 and TRBJ2-3; D gene unclear. The CDR3 totals 15 residues. CDR1 and CDR2 from the germline V gene are SGHVS and FNYEAQ. Trimming removed 1 base from V and 1 base from J, with 9 bases in between. The CDR3 region is CASSLEVVGTDTQYF. DNA for the CDR3: TGTGCCAGCAGCTTAGAGGTCGTCGGCACAGATACGCAGTATTTT.

This clonotype was seen more than once but under ten times. This chain links TRBV29-1 with TRBJ1-2; D is uncertain. This CDR3 region has 12 residues. The V gene lost 6 bases and the J gene lost 5 bases, with 13 bases spanning the gap. Germline V lookup: CDR1 SQVTM, CDR2 ANQGSEA. This CDR3 is CSVDVGGYGYTF. CDR3 bases: TGCAGCGTCGACGTTGGAGGGTATGGCTACACCTTC.

There are many counts of this clonotype. The genes are TRBV28 and TRBJ2-6; unclear D gene. Germline CDR1 and CDR2: MDHEN and SYDVKM. The CDR3 is 18 residues long. Trimming shortened V by 2 bases and J by 2 bases, and 16 bases separated the two germline ends. In DNA form, the CDR3 reads TGTGCCAGCAGTTTAATCGGGTTAGGAGCAGCTGGGGCCAACGTCCTGACTTTC. Its protein is CASSLIGLGAAGANVLTF.

This clonotype was recorded at least ten times. The V gene is TRBV7-8, the J gene TRBJ2-6; D remains ambiguous. Germline V gene lookup returns CDR1 SGHVS and CDR2 FQNEAQ. Trimming took 4 bases from V and 0 from J, leaving 13 bases between them. The length of the CDR3 is 17 residues. CDR3 loop: CASSSHDGDSGANVLTF. CDR3 DNA sequence: TGTGCCAGCAGCTCGCATGATGGGGACTCTGGGGCCAACGTCCTGACTTTC.

V gene TRBV13 combines with J gene TRBJ1-1; 9 bases line up with TRBD1. The V gene's germline CDR1 is PRHDT and CDR2 FYEKMQ (reference sequence). The trim removed 5 bases at V and 0 bases at J, leaving 7 bases unmatched. This CDR3 has 16 residues. The CDR3 DNA sequence: TGTGCCAGCAGCGGAGGGGACAGGGTCTTGAACACTGAAGCTTTCTTT. Amino acids: CASSGGDRVLNTEAFF.

The rearrangement links TRBV7-9 to TRBJ2-5, with a weak D call TRBD1 (6 bases). Trimming removed 5 bases from V and 5 bases from J, with 18 bases in between. The V gene's germline CDR1 is SEHNR and CDR2 FQNEAQ (reference sequence). This CDR3 is built from 15 residues. CDR3 amino acids: CASSLIPNREETQYF. In DNA, the CDR3 is TGTGCCAGCAGCCTTATTCCGAACAGGGAGGAGACCCAGTACTTC.

The rearrangement links TRBV7-6 to TRBJ2-2; 11 bases are shared with TRBD1. CDR3 length: 17 residues. Trimming at V came to 4 bases and at J to 3 bases, leaving 7 bases not matched to a gene. Germline V lookup: CDR1 SGHVS, CDR2 FNYEAQ. The CDR3 here is CASSYGTGGPYTGELFF. CDR3 nucleotides: TGTGCCAGCAGCTACGGGACAGGGGGACCTTACACCGGGGAGCTGTTTTTT.

This clonotype was seen more than once but under ten times. CDR3 nucleotide sequence: TGTGCCAGCAGCGATGGGACTAGTATTGAGCAGTTCTTC. It codes for CASSDGTSIEQFF. The V gene is TRBV7-9, the J gene TRBJ2-1, with 8 bases identical to TRBD2. J lost 9 bases, V lost 5 bases, and 6 bases had no gene match. This CDR3 is built from 13 residues. Germline-derived CDR1 and CDR2 are SEHNR and FQNEAQ (reference sequence).

The chain employs TRBV6-5 and TRBJ1-1, with 7 bases lining up with TRBD1. V lost 5 bases, J lost 5 bases, and 8 bases stayed unmatched. Germline V lookup: CDR1 MNHEY, CDR2 SVGAGI. The CDR3 contains 14 residues. The CDR3 is CASSERGLGTEAFF. CDR3 in DNA: TGTGCCAGCAGTGAAAGGGGGCTGGGTACTGAAGCTTTCTTT.

This chain uses TRBV5-6 with TRBJ1-2; D may be TRBD1 (5 bases). Germline assignment: CDR1 SGHDT and CDR2 YYEEEE. The CDR3 consists of 16 residues. Trimming left V 1 base short and J 5 bases short, with 18 bases between. The CDR3 sequence is CASSLWGMDSSYGYTF. CDR3 DNA sequence: TGTGCCAGCAGCTTGTGGGGGATGGACTCGAGTTATGGCTACACCTTC.

The chain combines TRBV12-3 or TRBV12-4 with TRBJ1-1; TRBD1 matches at 7 bases. The junction had 8 bases not matched to a gene; V was cut back by 6 bases and J by 4 bases. CDR3 size: 14 residues. This chain's CDR3 is CASSPGGGGTEAFF. The CDR3, as DNA: TGTGCCAGCAGCCCAGGGGGGGGCGGCACTGAAGCTTTCTTT.

J is TRBJ2-7 and V is TRBV7-9; 12 bases agree with TRBD1. The germline V gene encodes CDR1 SEHNR and CDR2 FQNEAQ (reference sequence). V lost 5 bases to trimming and J lost 3 bases; unmatched junction nucleotides: 5. There are 15 residues in the CDR3. The chain's CDR3 is CASSPRDRGLYEQYF. The CDR3, as DNA: TGTGCCAGCAGCCCCCGGGACAGGGGGCTCTACGAGCAGTACTTC.